This T cell receptor (beta chain) was observed in a study of T cell responses to AZD1222 COVID-19 vaccine. V was cut by 0 bases and J by 5 bases, with 22 bases left in between. CDR3 length: 18 residues. From germline, CDR1 is LNHDA and CDR2 SQIVND (reference sequence). Findings and caveats of the study: Sampling that yielded the repertoires occurred only after the peak T cell response. The number of AZD1222 recipients seropositive at baseline was only 5 to 7. Spike as a whole was targeted by vaccine-associated CD4 TCRs, dominant at 160-218 and 743-854.

Produced via immunoSEQ multiplex PCR; TCRdb's table is partial and in-frame only. Found here are tens of thousands of clones, 85% of them singletons; the top ten hold over 3.5%. Points on this clone: Antigen: not known.

The sample consisted of peripheral blood, taken 28 days after the second AZD1222 dose. The clonotype originates from an adult who received the AZD1222 COVID-19 vaccine. The V and J genes are TRBV19 and TRBJ2-5; perhaps TRBD2 as D (5 bases). CDR3 coding DNA: TGTGCCAGTAGTATAGATCGATCTGGATTAGCGAAACGGGAGACCCAGTACTTC. Protein product: CASSIDRSGLAKRETQYF.